These 12 T cell receptor beta chains originate from one sample sequenced in a study of blood T cell repertoires in COVID-19. Measured with immunoSEQ multiplex PCR; TCRdb has only the in-frame clones, and not every one. The table shows about 52,000 clones, with around nine tenths occurring only once. Sample: peripheral blood. The receptors originated from an elderly man with active or convalescent COVID-19.

The chain has TRBV19 and TRBJ1-1; TRBD1 agrees at 11 bases. CDR3 length: 14 amino acids. Germline V lookup: CDR1 LNHDA, CDR2 SQIVND (reference sequence). Trimming at V came to 6 bases and at J to 4 bases, leaving 4 bases not matched to a gene. Here the CDR3 DNA reads TGTGCCAGTAGCACCGGGACAGGGGGCACTGAAGCTTTCTTT. Its protein product is CASSTGTGGTEAFF. The whole variable domain, remainder taken from reference TRBV19 and TRBJ1-1, is DGGITQSPKYLFRKEGQNVTLSCEQNLNHDAMYWYRQDPGQGLRLIYYSQIVNDFQKGDIAEGYSVSREKKESFPLTVTSAQKNPTAFYLCASSTGTGGTEAFFGQGTRLTVV.

The rearrangement joins TRBV19 to TRBJ1-6; 9 bases are shared with TRBD1. Germline CDR1 and CDR2: LNHDA and SQIVND (reference sequence). The CDR3 has 14 residues. The ends lost 5 bases at V and 9 bases at J; junction bases unmatched: 5. In nucleotides, the CDR3 is TGTGCCAGTAGTTGGACAGGGGAAAGTTCACCCCTCCACTTT. Its protein is CASSWTGESSPLHF.

V gene TRBV28 combines with J gene TRBJ2-5; TRBD2 aligns across 8 bases. This CDR3 has 15 residues. With 6 bases clipped from V and 2 bases from J, the junction kept 8 bases outside the gene matches. The germline V gene encodes CDR1 MDHEN and CDR2 SYDVKM. The CDR3 DNA is TGTGCCAGCAGCCTCGGACTAGCTGGTCAAGAGACCCAGTACTTC. Translated, it gives CASSLGLAGQETQYF.

CDR3 nucleotides: TGTGCCTGGAGTGTTAGCCACTCTGGAAACACCATATATTTT. Translated: CAWSVSHSGNTIYF. The chain couples TRBV30 to TRBJ1-3; D not resolved. Germline CDR1 reads GTSNPN; CDR2 reads SVGIG (reference sequence). V was trimmed by 0 bases and J by 0 bases, leaving 6 bases between them. The CDR3 is 14 amino acids. The whole variable domain, filled in from reference TRBV30 and TRBJ1-3, reads SQTIHQWPATLVQPVGSPLSLECTVEGTSNPNLYWYRQAAGRGLQLLFYSVGIGQISSEVPQNLSASRPQDRQFILSSKKLLLSDSGFYLCAWSVSHSGNTIYFGEGSWLTVV.

This clone came up a few times. The chain couples TRBV6-5 to TRBJ2-7; 12 positions match TRBD1. V trimming: 10 bases; J trimming: 12 bases; junction bases outside the gene matches: 10. The CDR3 is 12 residues long. Germline CDR1 reads MNHEY; CDR2 reads SVGAGI. CDR3 sequence reads: CATGTGGNIRYF. Written as DNA, the CDR3 is TGTGCCACCGGGACAGGGGGCAACATTCGGTACTTC.

This chain joins TRBV2 and TRBJ1-5, with D possibly being TRBD1 (5 bases). The CDR3 extends over 14 amino acids. In germline, CDR1 is SNHLY, CDR2 FYNNEI. The ends were cut back, 3 bases at V and 7 bases at J, with 13 bases in the middle. CDR3 DNA sequence: TGTGCCAGCAGTGACGTCAGGGCCGGGCAGCCCCAGCATTTT. Translating gives CASSDVRAGQPQHF.

The CDR3 coding sequence is TGTGCCAGCCGTAAAGTCACAGGGGGAAATGAAAAACTGTTTTTT. This encodes CASRKVTGGNEKLFF. The rearrangement uses TRBV19 and TRBJ1-4, with 8 bases identical to TRBD1. From germline, CDR1 is LNHDA and CDR2 SQIVND (reference sequence). The CDR3 has 15 amino acids. With 9 bases clipped from V and 5 bases from J, the junction kept 11 bases outside the gene matches.

The V call is TRBV18, the J call TRBJ2-5; TRBD1 agrees at 7 bases. Germline V gives CDR1 KGHSH, CDR2 LQKENI. V was clipped by 0 bases and J by 2 bases; unmatched bases: 3. There are 15 residues in the CDR3. CDR3 residues: CASSPPGTAQETQYF. The CDR3 DNA reads TGTGCCAGCTCACCACCTGGGACAGCACAAGAGACCCAGTACTTC. Complete variable domain (other parts from reference TRBV18 and TRBJ2-5): NAGVMQNPRHLVRRRGQEARLRCSPMKGHSHVYWYRQLPEEGLKFMVYLQKENIIDESGMPKERFSAEFPKEGPSILRIQQVVRGDSAAYFCASSPPGTAQETQYFGPGTRLLVL.

The chain carries TRBV21-1 and TRBJ1-3; the table's D call, TRBD1, was not checked against the DNA. TRBV21-1 is marked as a pseudogene. CDR3 length: 15 amino acids. Here the CDR3 DNA reads TGTGCCTGTACGAAGGGGACACCCTCTGGAAACACCATATATTTT. Its protein is CACTKGTPSGNTIYF.

The chain uses TRBV30 and TRBJ2-3; 9 nucleotides line up with TRBD2. The CDR3 covers 15 residues. The J segment lost 0 bases and the V segment lost 0 bases, leaving 1 base of the junction unmatched. CDR1 GTSNPN and CDR2 SVGIG come from the germline V gene (reference sequence). CDR3 residues: CAWSVGLASTDTQYF. The CDR3 region has the DNA TGTGCCTGGAGTGTAGGACTAGCGAGCACAGATACGCAGTATTTT.

In nucleotides, the CDR3 is TGTGCCAGCAGCTTGATCGGGGGGCCCCAAGAGACCCAGTACTTC. Translation: CASSLIGGPQETQYF. The chain employs TRBV11-2 and TRBJ2-5; D might be TRBD2 (7 bases). The length of the CDR3 is 15 residues. Germline-derived CDR1 and CDR2 are SGHAT and FQNNGV. Trimming took off 3 bases at V and 1 base at J, with 12 bases between the two ends.

This clone was seen a few times. The chain carries TRBV7-9 and TRBJ2-2; 9 nucleotides match TRBD2. CDR3 length equals 17 residues. Germline values: CDR1 SEHNR, CDR2 FQNEAQ (reference sequence). V lost 7 bases, J lost 6 bases, and 15 bases stayed unmatched. The CDR3 region is CASTLKPGLASSGELFF. CDR3 sequence (DNA): TGTGCCAGCACCCTGAAACCGGGACTAGCCTCTTCCGGGGAGCTGTTTTTT.